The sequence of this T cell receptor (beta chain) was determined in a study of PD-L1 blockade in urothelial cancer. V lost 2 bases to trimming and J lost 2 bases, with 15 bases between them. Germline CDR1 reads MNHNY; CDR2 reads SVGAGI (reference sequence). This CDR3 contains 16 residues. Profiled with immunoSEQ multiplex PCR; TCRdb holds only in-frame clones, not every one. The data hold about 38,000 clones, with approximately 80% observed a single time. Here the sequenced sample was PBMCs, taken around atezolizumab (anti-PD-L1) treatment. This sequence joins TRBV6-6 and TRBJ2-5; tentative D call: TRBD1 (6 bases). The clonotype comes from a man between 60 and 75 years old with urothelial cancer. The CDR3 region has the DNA TGTGCCAGCAGTTACGGCACCCGGGACATACAAGAGACCCAGTACTTC. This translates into CASSYGTRDIQETQYF.